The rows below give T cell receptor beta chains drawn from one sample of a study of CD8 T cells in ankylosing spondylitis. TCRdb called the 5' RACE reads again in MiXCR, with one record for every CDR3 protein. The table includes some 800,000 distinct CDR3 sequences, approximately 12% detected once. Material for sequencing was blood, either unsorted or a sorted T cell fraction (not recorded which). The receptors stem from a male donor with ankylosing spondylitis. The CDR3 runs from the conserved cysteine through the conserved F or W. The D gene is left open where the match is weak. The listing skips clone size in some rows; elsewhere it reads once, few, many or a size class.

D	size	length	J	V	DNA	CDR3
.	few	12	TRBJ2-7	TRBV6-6	TGTGCCAGCAGTTATTTCGAATACGAGCAGTACTTC	CASSYFEYEQYF
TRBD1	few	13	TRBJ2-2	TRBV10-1	TGCGCCACTGCGGGACAGGGGGACGGGGAGCTGTTTTTT	CATAGQGDGELFF
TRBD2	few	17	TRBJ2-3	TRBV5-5	TGTGCCAGCAGCTTTATACAGCGGGGTAGGCGCACAGATACGCAGTATTTT	CASSFIQRGRRTDTQYF
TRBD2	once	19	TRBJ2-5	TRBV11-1	TGTGCCAGCAGCTTAGTACGGGGATTTACTAGCGGGATCCAAGAGACCCAGTACTTC	CASSLVRGFTSGIQETQYF
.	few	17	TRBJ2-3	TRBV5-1	TGCGCCAGCAGCTTATCGCCGTCCAGGGGTGGCACAGATACGCAGTATTTT	CASSLSPSRGGTDTQYF
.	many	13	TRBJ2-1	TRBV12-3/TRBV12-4	TGTGCCAGCACTAGGTCTGTAGGGGATGAGCAGTTCTTC	CASTRSVGDEQFF
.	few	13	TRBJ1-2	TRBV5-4	TGTGCCAGCAGCCCTCGGGGCAACTATGGCTACACCTTC	CASSPRGNYGYTF
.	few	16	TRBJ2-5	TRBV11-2	TGTGCCAGCAGCTTAGATTTCGGACTACTTCAAGAGACCCAGTACTTC	CASSLDFGLLQETQYF
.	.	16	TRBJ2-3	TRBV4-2	TGTGCCAGCAGCCAAGAGACGGGAGAAGCCACAGATACGCAGTATTTT	CASSQETGEATDTQYF
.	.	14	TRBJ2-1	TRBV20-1	TGCAGTGCTAGCCGCAGGGCTTTCTACAATGAGCAGTTCTTC	CSASRRAFYNEQFF
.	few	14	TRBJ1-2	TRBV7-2	TGTGCCAGCAGCTTAGCGGGATCACAGGGCGGCTACACCTTC	CASSLAGSQGGYTF
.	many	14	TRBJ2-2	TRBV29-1	TGCAGCGCAGAAGGCCAGGCGAACACCGGGGAGCTGTTTTTT	CSAEGQANTGELFF
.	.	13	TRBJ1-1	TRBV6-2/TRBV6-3	TGTGCCAGCAGCCGGACCCATACCACTGAAGCTTTCTTT	CASSRTHTTEAFF
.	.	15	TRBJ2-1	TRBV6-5	TGTGCCAGCAGTTACATCGCGGGAAAGGTCAATGAGCAGTTCTTC	CASSYIAGKVNEQFF
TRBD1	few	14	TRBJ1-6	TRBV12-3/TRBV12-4	TGTGCCAGCACGAGACAGGGGGGGGAATCACCCCTCCACTTT	CASTRQGGESPLHF
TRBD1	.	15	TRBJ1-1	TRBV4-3	TGCGCCAGCAGCCAAGACGACAGGGCAGGGACTGAAGCTTTCTTT	CASSQDDRAGTEAFF
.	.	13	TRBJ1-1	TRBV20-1	TGCAGTGCTAGAGATTCAGGGTTCGTGAAGGCTTTCTTT	CSARDSGFVKAFF
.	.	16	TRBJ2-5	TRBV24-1	TGTGCCACCAGTGATGGGGGATCGGGGCGGCAAGAGACCCAGTACTTC	CATSDGGSGRQETQYF
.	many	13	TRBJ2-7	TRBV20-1	TGCAGTGCTTCGGGACGAGGGTTGTACGAGCAGTACTTC	CSASGRGLYEQYF
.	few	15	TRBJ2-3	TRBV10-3	TGTGCCATCAGTGAGTCGAGGGGGGGCGCAGATACGCAGTATTTT	CAISESRGGADTQYF
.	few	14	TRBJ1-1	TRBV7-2	TGTGCCAGCAGTCCATCGACAGCGAACACTGAAGCTTTCTTT	CASSPSTANTEAFF
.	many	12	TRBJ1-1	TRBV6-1	TGTGCCAGCAGGATGTCGGGCACTGAAGCTTTCTTT	CASRMSGTEAFF
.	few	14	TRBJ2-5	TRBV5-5	TGTGCCAGCAGCTTCGCCCAGCTCCAAGAGACCCAGTACTTC	CASSFAQLQETQYF
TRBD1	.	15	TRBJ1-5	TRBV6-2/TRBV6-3	TGTGCCAGCAGTGAGAGACAGGGGATGAATCAGCCCCAGCATTTT	CASSERQGMNQPQHF
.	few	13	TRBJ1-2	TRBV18	TGTGCCAGCTCACCACGGGAGTTCTATGGCTACACCTTC	CASSPREFYGYTF
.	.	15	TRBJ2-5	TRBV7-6	TGTGCCAGCAGCTTACCCAGGGGGGGCCCCAGGGCCCAGTACTTC	CASSLPRGGPRAQYF
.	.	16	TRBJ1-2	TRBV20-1	TGCAGTGCTAGAGATCGCCTGTCTCGCTCACTCTATGGCTACACCTTC	CSARDRLSRSLYGYTF
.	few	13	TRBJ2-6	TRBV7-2	TGTGCCAGCGACAACTCTGGGGCCAACGTCCTGACTTTC	CASDNSGANVLTF
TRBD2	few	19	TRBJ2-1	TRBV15	TGTGCCACCAGCAGAGATCGAACAGCGAGCGGGGTAGCCTACAATGAGCAGTTCTTC	CATSRDRTASGVAYNEQFF
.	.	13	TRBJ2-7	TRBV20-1	TGCAGTGCTAGACGGACTACTACCTACGAGCAGTACTTC	CSARRTTTYEQYF
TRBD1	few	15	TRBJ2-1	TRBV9	TGTGCCAGCAGCGAGACAGGGGGCGCCTACAATGAGCAGTTCTTC	CASSETGGAYNEQFF
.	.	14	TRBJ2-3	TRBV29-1	TGCATCGTCCACCGGGACTCGGGCACAGATACGCAGTATTTT	CIVHRDSGTDTQYF
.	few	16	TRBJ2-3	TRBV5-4	TGTGCCAGCAGCGGCCCTTTATTGTCTAGCACAGATACGCAGTATTTT	CASSGPLLSSTDTQYF
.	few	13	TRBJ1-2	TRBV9	TGTGCCAGCAGCGTAAATCAGGGTGATGGCTACACCTTC	CASSVNQGDGYTF
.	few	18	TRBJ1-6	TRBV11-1	TGTGCCAGCAGCTCCCGATACGCAGGCCCGAATTATAATTCACCCCTCCACTTT	CASSSRYAGPNYNSPLHF
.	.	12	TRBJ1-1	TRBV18	TGTGCCAGCTCACCAATGGTAACTGAAGCTTTCTTT	CASSPMVTEAFF
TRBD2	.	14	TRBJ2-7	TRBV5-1	TGCGCCAGCAGCCGGGGGGTACTAGCCCACGAGCAGTACTTC	CASSRGVLAHEQYF
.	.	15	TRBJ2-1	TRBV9	TGTGCCAGCAGCGCCCTAGAAGTATGGGACAATGAGCAGTTCTTC	CASSALEVWDNEQFF
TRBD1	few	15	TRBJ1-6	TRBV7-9	TGTGCCAGCAGCGCCCGGACAGGGGGCAATTCACCCCTCCACTTT	CASSARTGGNSPLHF
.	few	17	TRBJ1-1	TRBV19	TGTGCCAGTAGGCCATCGGGACTTTACGAGATGAACACTGAAGCTTTCTTT	CASRPSGLYEMNTEAFF
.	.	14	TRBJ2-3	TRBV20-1	TGCAGTGCTAGCAAGCCGGGGAACACAGATACGCAGTATTTT	CSASKPGNTDTQYF
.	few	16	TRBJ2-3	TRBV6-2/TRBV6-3	TGTGCCAGCAGTTACTCCAGCTTCGACTACACAGATACGCAGTATTTT	CASSYSSFDYTDTQYF
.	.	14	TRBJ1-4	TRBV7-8	TGTGCCAGCAGCCTGGGACCGAGTAATGAAAAACTGTTTTTT	CASSLGPSNEKLFF
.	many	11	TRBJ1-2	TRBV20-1	TGCAGTGCTAGGACAGTCTATGGCTACACCTTC	CSARTVYGYTF
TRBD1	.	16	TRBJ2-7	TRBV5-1	TGCGCCAGCAGCCGCAACCACAGGGGGCAGTCCTACGAGCAGTACTTC	CASSRNHRGQSYEQYF
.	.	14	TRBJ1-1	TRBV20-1	TGCAGTGCTAGGGCACAGGGAGGTGGCACTGAAGCTTTCTTT	CSARAQGGGTEAFF
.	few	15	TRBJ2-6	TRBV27	TGTGCCAGCAGTTCCTACACCCCTGGGGCCAACGTCCTGACTTTC	CASSSYTPGANVLTF
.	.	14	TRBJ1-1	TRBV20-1	TGCAGTGCTAGTGGCCTTCAGCCCGGGACTGAAGCTTTCTTT	CSASGLQPGTEAFF
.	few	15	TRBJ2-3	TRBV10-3	TGTGCCATCAGTGCTCCAACAGGTAGCACAGATACGCAGTATTTT	CAISAPTGSTDTQYF
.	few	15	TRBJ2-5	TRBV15	TGTGCCACCAGCAGACCTTGGGAGCGAGTGGAGACCCAGTACTTC	CATSRPWERVETQYF
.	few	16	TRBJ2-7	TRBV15	TGTGCCACCAGCGGGCTTAGGGGTAGTGGGCCCTACGAGCAGTACTTC	CATSGLRGSGPYEQYF
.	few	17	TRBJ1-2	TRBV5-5	TGTGCCAGCAGCTTGGTTCCAGACAGTGACCCTAACTATGGCTACACCTTC	CASSLVPDSDPNYGYTF
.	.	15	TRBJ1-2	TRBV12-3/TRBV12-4	TGTGCCAGCAGTTCAACATTCCGACAGGATTATGGCTACACCTTC	CASSSTFRQDYGYTF
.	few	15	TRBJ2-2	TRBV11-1	TGTGCCAGCAGCTTAGGTATCAGTTTTGTCGGGGAGCTGTTTTTT	CASSLGISFVGELFF
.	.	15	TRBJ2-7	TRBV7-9	TGTGCCAGCAGCTTGTCAGGCGGCACGGCCTACGAGCAGTACTTC	CASSLSGGTAYEQYF
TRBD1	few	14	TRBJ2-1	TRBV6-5	TGTGCCAGCAGCTACCGAAGACAGGGGAATGAGCAGTTCTTC	CASSYRRQGNEQFF
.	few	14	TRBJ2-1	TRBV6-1	TGTGCCAGCAGTGAAGGCGGTACCTACAATGAGCAGTTCTTC	CASSEGGTYNEQFF
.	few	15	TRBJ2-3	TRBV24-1	TGTGCCACCAGTGATTTAACAGGGGGGGGAGATACGCAGTATTTT	CATSDLTGGGDTQYF
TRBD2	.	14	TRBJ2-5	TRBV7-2	TGTGCCAGCAGCTCTACTAGCGGGAGTCAGACCCAGTACTTC	CASSSTSGSQTQYF